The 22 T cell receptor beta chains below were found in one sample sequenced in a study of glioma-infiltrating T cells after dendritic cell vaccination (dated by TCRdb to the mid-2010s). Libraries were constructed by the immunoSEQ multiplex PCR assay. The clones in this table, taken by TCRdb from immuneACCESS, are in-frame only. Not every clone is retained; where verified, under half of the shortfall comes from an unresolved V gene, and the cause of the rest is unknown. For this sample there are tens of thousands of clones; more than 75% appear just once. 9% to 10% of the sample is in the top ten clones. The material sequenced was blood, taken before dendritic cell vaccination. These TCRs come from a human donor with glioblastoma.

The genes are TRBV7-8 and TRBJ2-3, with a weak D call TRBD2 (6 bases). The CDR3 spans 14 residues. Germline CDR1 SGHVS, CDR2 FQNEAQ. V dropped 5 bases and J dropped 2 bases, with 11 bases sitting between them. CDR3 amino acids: CASSLGLITDTQYF. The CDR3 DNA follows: TGTGCCAGCAGCCTAGGACTAATCACAGATACGCAGTATTTT.

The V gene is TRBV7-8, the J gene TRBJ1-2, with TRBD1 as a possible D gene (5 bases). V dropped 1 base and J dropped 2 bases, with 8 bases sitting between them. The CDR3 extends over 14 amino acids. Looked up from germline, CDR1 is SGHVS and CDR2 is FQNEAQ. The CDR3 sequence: CASSLDGGNYGYTF. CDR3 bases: TGTGCCAGCAGCTTAGATGGGGGGAACTATGGCTACACCTTC.

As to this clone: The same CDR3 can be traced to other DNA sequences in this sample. CDR3 in DNA: TGTGCCAGCAGCCTGACTAGCGGGGGCTACGAGCAGTACTTC. Amino acid sequence: CASSLTSGGYEQYF. The rearrangement links TRBV5-6 to TRBJ2-7, with 12 bases aligning to TRBD2. V shed 4 bases, J shed 3 bases, and the junction held 2 bases outside the gene matches. The CDR3 is made up of 14 amino acids. CDR1 is SGHDT, CDR2 YYEEEE, per germline.

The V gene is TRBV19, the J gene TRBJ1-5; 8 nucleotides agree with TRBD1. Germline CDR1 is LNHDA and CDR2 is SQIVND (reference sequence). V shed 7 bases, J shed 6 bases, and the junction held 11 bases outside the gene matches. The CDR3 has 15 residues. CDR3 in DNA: TGTGCCAGTAACCCTATGGGACAGGCTATTCAGCCCCAGCATTTT. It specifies CASNPMGQAIQPQHF.

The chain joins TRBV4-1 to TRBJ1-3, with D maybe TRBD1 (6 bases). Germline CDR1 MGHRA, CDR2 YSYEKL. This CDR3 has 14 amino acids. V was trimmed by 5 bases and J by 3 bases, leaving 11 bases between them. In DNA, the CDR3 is TGCGCCAGCAGCTCCAGAGGGGGTGGAAACACCATATATTTT. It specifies CASSSRGGGNTIYF.

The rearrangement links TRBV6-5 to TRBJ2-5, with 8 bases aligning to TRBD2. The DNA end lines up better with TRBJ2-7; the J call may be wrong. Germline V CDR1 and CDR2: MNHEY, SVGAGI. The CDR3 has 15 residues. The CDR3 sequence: CASSYQASGSYEQYF. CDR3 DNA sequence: TGTGCCAGCAGTTACCAGGCTAGCGGGTCCTACGAGCAGTACTTC.

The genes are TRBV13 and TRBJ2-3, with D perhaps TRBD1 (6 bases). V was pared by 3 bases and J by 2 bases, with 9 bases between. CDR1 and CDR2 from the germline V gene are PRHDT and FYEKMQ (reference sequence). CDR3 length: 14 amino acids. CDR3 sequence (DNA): TGTGCCAGCAGCTTCAGGGGAGACACAGATACGCAGTATTTT. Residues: CASSFRGDTDTQYF.

The CDR3 sequence is CASSYPGGGYEQYF. The CDR3 DNA reads TGTGCCAGCAGCTACCCAGGAGGCGGCTACGAGCAGTACTTC. This chain links TRBV7-6 with TRBJ2-7; weak D call: TRBD2 (5 bases). Trimming cost V 4 bases and J 3 bases, with 13 bases left between them. Germline V CDR1 and CDR2: SGHVS, FNYEAQ. This CDR3 is built from 14 residues.

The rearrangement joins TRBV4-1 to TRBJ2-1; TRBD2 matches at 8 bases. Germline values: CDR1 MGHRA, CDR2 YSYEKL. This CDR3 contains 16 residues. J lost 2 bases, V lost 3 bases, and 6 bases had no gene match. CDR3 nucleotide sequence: TGCGCCAGCAGCCAGGCAACTAGCGGACCCTACAATGAGCAGTTCTTC. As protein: CASSQATSGPYNEQFF.

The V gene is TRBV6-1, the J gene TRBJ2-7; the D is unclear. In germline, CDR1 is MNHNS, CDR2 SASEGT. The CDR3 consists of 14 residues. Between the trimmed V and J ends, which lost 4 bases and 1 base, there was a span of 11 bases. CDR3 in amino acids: CASSGYFPSYEQYF. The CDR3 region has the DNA TGTGCCAGCAGTGGGTACTTTCCATCCTACGAGCAGTACTTC.

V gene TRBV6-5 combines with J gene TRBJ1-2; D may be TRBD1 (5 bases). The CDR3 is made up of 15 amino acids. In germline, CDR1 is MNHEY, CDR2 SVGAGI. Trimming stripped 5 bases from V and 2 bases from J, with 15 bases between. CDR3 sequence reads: CASSPGRGINYGYTF. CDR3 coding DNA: TGTGCCAGCAGTCCAGGGCGAGGTATCAACTATGGCTACACCTTC.

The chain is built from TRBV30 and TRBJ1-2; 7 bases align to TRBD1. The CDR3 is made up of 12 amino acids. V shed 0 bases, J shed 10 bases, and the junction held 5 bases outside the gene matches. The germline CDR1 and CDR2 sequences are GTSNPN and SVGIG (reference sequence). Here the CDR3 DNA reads TGTGCCTGGAGTGTAACAGGGGTTGACTACACCTTC. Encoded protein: CAWSVTGVDYTF.

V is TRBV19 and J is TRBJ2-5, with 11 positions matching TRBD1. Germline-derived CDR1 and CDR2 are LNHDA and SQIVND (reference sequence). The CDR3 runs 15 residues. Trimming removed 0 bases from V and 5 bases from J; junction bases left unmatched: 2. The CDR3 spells CASSIEGQGVETQYF. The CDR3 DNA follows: TGTGCCAGTAGTATAGAGGGACAGGGGGTTGAGACCCAGTACTTC.

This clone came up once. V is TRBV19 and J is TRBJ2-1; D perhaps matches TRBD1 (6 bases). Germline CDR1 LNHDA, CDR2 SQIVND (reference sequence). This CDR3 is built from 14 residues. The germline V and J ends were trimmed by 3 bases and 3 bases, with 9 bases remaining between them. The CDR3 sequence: CASSIQGIYNEQFF. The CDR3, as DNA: TGTGCCAGTAGTATCCAGGGGATCTACAATGAGCAGTTCTTC. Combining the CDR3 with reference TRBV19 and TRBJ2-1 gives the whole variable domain DGGITQSPKYLFRKEGQNVTLSCEQNLNHDAMYWYRQDPGQGLRLIYYSQIVNDFQKGDIAEGYSVSREKKESFPLTVTSAQKNPTAFYLCASSIQGIYNEQFFGPGTRLTVL.

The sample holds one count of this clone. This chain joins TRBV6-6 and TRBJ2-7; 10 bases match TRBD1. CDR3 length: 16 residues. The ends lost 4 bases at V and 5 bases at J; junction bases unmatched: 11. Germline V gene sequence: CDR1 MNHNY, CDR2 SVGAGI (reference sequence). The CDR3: CASSSAPRQGANEQYF. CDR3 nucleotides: TGTGCCAGCAGTTCCGCCCCCCGACAGGGGGCAAACGAGCAGTACTTC.

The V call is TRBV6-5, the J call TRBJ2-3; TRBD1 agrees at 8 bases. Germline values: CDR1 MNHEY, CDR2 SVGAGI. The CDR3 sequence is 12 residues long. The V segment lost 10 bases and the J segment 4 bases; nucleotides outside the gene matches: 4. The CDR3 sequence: CATGQGADTQYF. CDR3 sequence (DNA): TGTGCCACCGGACAGGGCGCAGATACGCAGTATTTT.

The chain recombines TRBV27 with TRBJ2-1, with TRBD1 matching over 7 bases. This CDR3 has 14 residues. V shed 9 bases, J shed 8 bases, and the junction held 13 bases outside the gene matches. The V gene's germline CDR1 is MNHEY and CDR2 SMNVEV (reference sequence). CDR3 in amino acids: CASRASGGLDEQFF. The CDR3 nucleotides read TGTGCCAGTCGCGCCTCAGGGGGTCTGGATGAGCAGTTCTTC.

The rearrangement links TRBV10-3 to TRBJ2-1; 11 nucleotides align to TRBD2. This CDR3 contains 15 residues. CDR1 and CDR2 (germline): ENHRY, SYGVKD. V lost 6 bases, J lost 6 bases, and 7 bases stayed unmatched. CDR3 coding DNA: TGTGCCATCAGATCACTAGCGGGGGATCCCAATGAGCAGTTCTTC. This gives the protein CAIRSLAGDPNEQFF.

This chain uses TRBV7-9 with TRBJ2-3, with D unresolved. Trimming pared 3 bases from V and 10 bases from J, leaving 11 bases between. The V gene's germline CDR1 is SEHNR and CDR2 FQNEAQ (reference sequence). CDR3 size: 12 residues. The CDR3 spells CASSLELAAQYF. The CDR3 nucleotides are TGTGCCAGCAGCTTGGAACTGGCGGCGCAGTATTTT. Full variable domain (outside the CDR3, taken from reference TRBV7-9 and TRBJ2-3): DTGVSQNPRHKITKRGQNVTFRCDPISEHNRLYWYRQTLGQGPEFLTYFQNEAQLEKSRLLSDRFSAERPKGSFSTLEIQRTEQGDSAMYLCASSLELAAQYFGPGTRLTVL.

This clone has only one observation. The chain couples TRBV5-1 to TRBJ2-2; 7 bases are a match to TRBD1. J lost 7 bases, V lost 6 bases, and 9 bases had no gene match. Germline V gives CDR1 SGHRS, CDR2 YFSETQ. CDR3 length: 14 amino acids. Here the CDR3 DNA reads TGCGCCAGCAAAGAGGGGGCCAGTAACGGGGAGCTGTTTTTT. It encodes CASKEGASNGELFF.

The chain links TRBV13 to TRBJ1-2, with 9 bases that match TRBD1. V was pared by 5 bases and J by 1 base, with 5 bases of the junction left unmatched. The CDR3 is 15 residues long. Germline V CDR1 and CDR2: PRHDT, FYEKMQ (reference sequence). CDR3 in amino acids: CASSLRQGGNYGYTF. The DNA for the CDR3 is TGTGCCAGCAGCCTCCGACAGGGGGGTAACTATGGCTACACCTTC.

CDR3 DNA: TGTGCCAGCAGCGTAACTAGCGGGGGGGCTGCTGGGGCCAACGTCCTGACTTTC. As protein: CASSVTSGGAAGANVLTF. V and J are TRBV9 and TRBJ2-6; TRBD2 agrees at 13 bases. The CDR3 has 18 amino acids. V shed 1 base and J 2 bases; nucleotides not matched to a gene: 3. From germline, CDR1 is SGDLS and CDR2 YYNGEE.